The 4 T cell receptor beta chains below were found in one sample sequenced in a study of blood T cells in healthy people across ages. A J-beta primer mix and a sample-barcoded 5' primer were used in a second PCR of about 7 to 12 cycles. MiXCR was run by TCRdb on the 5' RACE reads, yielding one entry per CDR3 protein. In the table there are 700,000 or so distinct CDR3 sequences, over 20% of which are singletons. The sequenced sample consisted of blood. Source of these receptors: a man aged 70-80 years in good health.

There are a few counts of this clonotype. This chain uses TRBV5-1 with TRBJ2-5; 7 bases are a match to TRBD2. Germline values: CDR1 SGHRS, CDR2 YFSETQ. With V trimmed by 1 base and J by 2 bases, 8 bases remained unmatched. The CDR3 is 16 residues long. CDR3 loop: CASSLNLGGGQETQYF. In nucleotides, the CDR3 is TGCGCCAGCAGCTTGAATCTGGGCGGGGGACAAGAGACCCAGTACTTC.

The chain has TRBV20-1 and TRBJ2-1; D may be TRBD2 (5 bases). The CDR3 contains 12 residues. CDR1 is DFQATT and CDR2 is SNEGSKA in the germline V gene (reference sequence). V was trimmed by 7 bases and J by 9 bases, leaving 16 bases between them. In DNA, the CDR3 is TGCAGTGGGAGTAGCCTTGGAGGTGAGCAGTTCTTC. It codes for CSGSSLGGEQFF.

This chain uses TRBV7-2 with TRBJ2-1; TRBD2 matches 7 bases. Germline-derived CDR1 and CDR2 are SGHTA and FQGNSA. The V and J ends lost 6 bases and 9 bases, in that order; junction bases with no gene match: 5. This CDR3 spans 12 amino acids. CDR3 residues: CASRLSGFEQFF. The CDR3 DNA sequence: TGTGCCAGCAGACTTAGCGGGTTTGAGCAGTTCTTC.

The chain recombines TRBV5-1 with TRBJ2-7; 9 bases are a match to TRBD1. The V gene's germline CDR1 is SGHRS and CDR2 YFSETQ. After removal of 0 bases from V and 2 bases from J, the junction contained 6 bases not matched to a gene. CDR3 size: 16 residues. The chain's CDR3 is CASSLAHDRGAYEQYF. The CDR3 DNA is TGCGCCAGCAGCTTGGCCCACGACAGGGGGGCCTACGAGCAGTACTTC.